Listed below are T cell receptor beta chains from one sample, sequenced in a study of blood T cell repertoires in COVID-19. Some clones are missing from TCRdb's copy, which holds only in-frame ones; the method was immunoSEQ multiplex PCR. This table has more than 80,000 clones, roughly 82% appearing once. Sequencing was performed on peripheral blood. Receptors originate from a woman aged 80 or over with active or convalescent COVID-19. Both conserved end residues are part of each CDR3. D genes are given only for firm matches. Size is omitted from some rows. Given values are once, few, many or a class for expanded clones.

TRBV7-9,.,TRBJ1-1,once,TGTGCCAGCACCGCTACAGGGTTTAACACTGAAGCTTTCTTT,CASTATGFNTEAFF
TRBV18,.,TRBJ1-2,.,TGTGCCAGCTCACCAGAGCCAGACTCTAACTATGGCTACACCTTC,CASSPEPDSNYGYTF
TRBV6-2/TRBV6-3,TRBD2,TRBJ2-7,.,TGTGCCAGCAGTCCCTTGGTAGCGGGGGGCCGCTACGAGCAGTACTTC,CASSPLVAGGRYEQYF
TRBV11-3,TRBD2,TRBJ2-1,.,TGTGCCAGCAGCCCCAGTAGCGGGGGGGTTAATGAGCAGTTCTTC,CASSPSSGGVNEQFF
TRBV7-2,.,TRBJ2-3,.,TGTGCCAGCAGCTCCCGGGGGGCCGGAGGCACAGATACGCAGTATTTT,CASSSRGAGGTDTQYF
TRBV7-2,TRBD1,TRBJ2-3,once,TGTGCCAGCAGCTTAGTTGGTGGAGGACAGGGCACAGATACGCAGTATTTT,CASSLVGGGQGTDTQYF
TRBV6-5,TRBD1,TRBJ2-3,few,TGTGCCAGCTCAGGGGGTGGAGATACGCAGTATTTT,CASSGGGDTQYF
TRBV5-4,.,TRBJ1-4,.,TGTGCCAGCAGCTTGGACTTTAATGAAAAACTGTTTTTT,CASSLDFNEKLFF
TRBV19,TRBD2,TRBJ2-5,.,TGTGCCAGTAGTGGCCTAGCGGGGGGCGAGACCCAGTACTTC,CASSGLAGGETQYF
TRBV9,TRBD1,TRBJ1-3,.,TGTGCCAGCAGCGTAGGTGACAGGGGTGGAAACACCATATATTTT,CASSVGDRGGNTIYF
TRBV30,.,TRBJ1-4,.,TGTGCCTGGAGCCTTGGGGGCGGTAATGAAAAACTGTTTTTT,CAWSLGGGNEKLFF
TRBV19,.,TRBJ1-1,.,TGTGCCAGTAGTATCGAACAGATGAACACTGAAGCTTTCTTT,CASSIEQMNTEAFF
TRBV4-3,.,TRBJ2-1,.,TGCGCCAGCAGCCAAGGCGTAGCCGCCAATGAGCAGTTCTTC,CASSQGVAANEQFF
TRBV24-1,TRBD1,TRBJ2-1,.,TGTGCCACCGGCGGGACAGGGGGCTGGGATGAGCAGTTCTTC,CATGGTGGWDEQFF
TRBV30,.,TRBJ1-4,.,TGTGCCTGGAGTGTACCGGGGGGAGAAAAACTGTTTTTT,CAWSVPGGEKLFF
TRBV29-1,TRBD1,TRBJ1-2,.,TGCAGCGTTGAGGGGACAGGGGGCTATGGCTACACCTTC,CSVEGTGGYGYTF
TRBV14,TRBD1,TRBJ1-1,.,TGTGCCAGCAGCCAAAATTTGGGACAGGGGAGACCTGAAGCTTTCTTT,CASSQNLGQGRPEAFF
TRBV7-2,.,TRBJ2-5,few,TGTGCCAGCAGCTTGACAGGCCGCAGAGGTCAAGAGACCCAGTACTTC,CASSLTGRRGQETQYF
TRBV2,.,TRBJ1-2,few,TGTGCCAGCCTTTGGAGAGGGTATGGCTACACCTTC,CASLWRGYGYTF
TRBV5-1,.,TRBJ1-1,.,TGCGCCAGCAGCTTGGAGGGAGTGGGTAACACTGAAGCTTTCTTT,CASSLEGVGNTEAFF
TRBV7-9,TRBD2,TRBJ2-5,.,TGTGCCAGCAGACCAGCGGGGGGACCAGGGGGAGAGACCCAGTACTTC,CASRPAGGPGGETQYF
TRBV12-3/TRBV12-4,TRBD1,TRBJ2-7,.,TGTGCCAGCAGCTCGGACAGGAAGAACGAGCAGTACTTC,CASSSDRKNEQYF
TRBV6-2/TRBV6-3,.,TRBJ1-1,.,TGTGCCAGCAGTTACCCTAGACGGCTGAACACTGAAGCTTTCTTT,CASSYPRRLNTEAFF
TRBV24-1,TRBD2,TRBJ2-3,.,TGTGCCACCAGTGGCGGGACTAGCGGGGGGGGAGATACGCAGTATTTT,CATSGGTSGGGDTQYF
TRBV5-5,TRBD1,TRBJ1-2,.,TGTGCCAGCAGCGAGACAGGGGTCTATGGCTACACCTTC,CASSETGVYGYTF
TRBV5-4,TRBD1,TRBJ2-1,.,TGTGCCAGCAGCTTACGACAGGGGGAATACAATGAGCAGTTCTTC,CASSLRQGEYNEQFF
TRBV7-9,.,TRBJ1-3,.,TGTGCCAGCAGCGTAGCAGACAGGTTCTCTGGAAACACCATATATTTT,CASSVADRFSGNTIYF